This T cell receptor (beta chain) was captured by sequencing in a study of cytomegalovirus exposure and HLA in healthy donors. On the study more broadly: A previous analysis identified 100 million or so unique TCR beta sequences derived from 180 million or so T cells.

Regarding the study as a whole: Accurate prediction of HLA-A and HLA-B alleles (for most subjects) was reportedly achieved from TCR beta sequences.

On this clone itself: Its antigen is not known.

This CDR3 has 18 residues. The V gene lost 0 bases and the J gene lost 4 bases, with 19 bases spanning the gap. CDR1 is LNHNV, CDR2 YYDKDF, per germline (reference sequence). These donors counted as nominally healthy when sampled, but unrecorded immune exposures were likely. PCR involved 60 Vbeta and 13 Jbeta primers. Data came from immunoSEQ multiplex PCR; TCRdb stores just in-frame clones and leaves some out. The sample holds 100,000 to 150,000 clones, roughly 69% seen once. Sequencing was performed on PBMCs. The receptor comes from a human donor in good health. This rearrangement joins TRBV15 to TRBJ1-3; D perhaps matches TRBD1 (6 bases). Here the CDR3 DNA reads TGTGCCACCAGCAGAGATTCAGGGGCAAGAACGGCAGGAAACACCATATATTTT. Protein product: CATSRDSGARTAGNTIYF.